Below, one T cell receptor (beta chain) is given with its context. Its antigen is undetermined. With 60 Vbeta and 13 Jbeta primers, the PCR was carried out. Sequencing was performed with immunoSEQ multiplex PCR; in TCRdb, only in-frame clones are kept and a portion is missing. Of about 130,000 clones in the sample, around 83% were seen once. The sample belongs to a study of cytomegalovirus exposure and HLA in healthy donors. Study overall: Unique TCRs from HLA-typed donors, about 78 million of them, were held in an early data release.

The V gene end was trimmed by 3 bases and the J gene end by 3 bases; junction bases not matched to a gene: 7. There are 15 residues in the CDR3. Germline assignment: CDR1 MGHRA and CDR2 YSYEKL. The study, taken as a whole, reports: Productive rates of about 87% or about 30% were seen for most TCR beta V segments in an earlier analysis. The Asian-associated ancestry cluster reportedly had fewer N-insertions than the roughly 670-donor mean in a later analysis.

The receptor was isolated from a girl aged 2 to 10 in good health and CMV-seronegative. The chain is built from TRBV4-1 and TRBJ2-7; 8 positions agree with TRBD1. The sample taken for sequencing was PBMCs. CDR3 nucleotide sequence: TGCGCCAGCAGCCACGGGACAGGCCTAATCTACGAGCAGTACTTC. Its translation is CASSHGTGLIYEQYF.